Following are 27 T cell receptor beta chains from one sample sequenced in a study of blood T cell repertoires in COVID-19 (TCRdb year 2020). The library was obtained by the immunoSEQ multiplex PCR assay. What TCRdb holds here is the immuneACCESS table cut down to in-frame rearrangements. Part of the clones is not present; checked against another copy, under half of the missing clones reflect an unresolved V gene, and the others are unexplained. The sample yields more than 400,000 clones; 90% were counted once. Together, the top ten hold 0.6% of the sample. Sequenced sample: PBMCs or T cells enriched from blood (not recorded which). Receptors originate from a man younger than 35 who had recovered from COVID-19.

This clone was counted a few times. The chain links TRBV14 to TRBJ1-2, with D possibly being TRBD1 (6 bases). V was pared by 4 bases and J by 8 bases, with 14 bases between. CDR1 and CDR2 (germline): SGHDN, FVKESK. CDR3 size: 13 residues. CDR3 DNA: TGTGCCAGCAGCCGGTATACAGGGTTGGGCTACACCTTC. It specifies CASSRYTGLGYTF.

This clone showed up just once. The chain has TRBV2 and TRBJ1-5; 8 nucleotides align to TRBD1. The CDR3 is 13 amino acids. The germline gives CDR1 SNHLY, CDR2 FYNNEI. After removal of 7 bases from V and 7 bases from J, the junction contained 6 bases not matched to a gene. CDR3 sequence: CASTRGQLQPQHF. In nucleotides, the CDR3 is TGTGCCAGCACCAGGGGGCAATTGCAGCCCCAGCATTTT. Filled out from reference TRBV2 and TRBJ1-5, the complete variable domain reads EPEVTQTPSHQVTQMGQEVILRCVPISNHLYFYWYRQILGQKVEFLVSFYNNEISEKSEIFDDQFSVERPDGSNFTLKIRSTKLEDSAMYFCASTRGQLQPQHFGDGTRLSIL.

V and J are TRBV5-1 and TRBJ2-7, with TRBD2 matching over 7 bases. The germline V gene encodes CDR1 SGHRS and CDR2 YFSETQ. The CDR3 sequence is 14 residues long. The trim removed 4 bases at V and 2 bases at J, leaving 6 bases unmatched. For the CDR3, the DNA is TGCGCCAGCAGCCCCGGGACTACCACCTACGAGCAGTACTTC. This gives the protein CASSPGTTTYEQYF.

This clone was counted once. The DNA for the CDR3 is TGTGCCAGCAGCTTTACCTGGACACAGATATTGAACACTGAAGCTTTCTTT. Translation gives CASSFTWTQILNTEAFF. V is TRBV7-8 and J is TRBJ1-1; D may be TRBD1 (5 bases). Germline CDR1 and CDR2: SGHVS and FQNEAQ. This CDR3 has 17 residues. Trimming stripped 3 bases from V and 0 bases from J, with 17 bases between.

V and J are TRBV28 and TRBJ2-1; D might be TRBD2 (6 bases). Germline values: CDR1 MDHEN, CDR2 SYDVKM. CDR3 length: 15 amino acids. V gave up 6 bases and J gave up 0 bases, with 12 bases separating them. This chain's CDR3 is CASRGGKSSYNEQFF. As DNA, the CDR3 is TGTGCCAGCAGGGGGGGTAAGAGCTCCTACAATGAGCAGTTCTTC. Complete variable domain (other parts from reference TRBV28 and TRBJ2-1): DVKVTQSSRYLVKRTGEKVFLECVQDMDHENMFWYRQDPGLGLRLIYFSYDVKMKEKGDIPEGYSVSREKKERFSLILESASTNQTSMYLCASRGGKSSYNEQFFGPGTRLTVL.

V is TRBV5-8 and J is TRBJ2-5; 9 nucleotides align to TRBD1. The CDR3 runs 15 residues. Germline values: CDR1 SGHTS, CDR2 YDEGEE. Trimming took 5 bases from V and 7 from J; bases not matched to a gene: 12. The CDR3, as DNA: TGTGCCAGCAGGCGTACAGGGGGCTATGGGTGGACCCAGTACTTC. Its translation is CASRRTGGYGWTQYF.

The chain uses TRBV27 and TRBJ2-2; 9 nucleotides match TRBD1. The CDR3 sequence is 16 residues long. The germline V gene has CDR1 MNHEY and CDR2 SMNVEV (reference sequence). The J segment lost 3 bases and the V segment lost 6 bases, leaving 8 bases of the junction unmatched. The CDR3 sequence: CASSSPDRGHTGELFF. DNA of the CDR3: TGTGCCAGCAGCTCCCCGGACAGGGGACACACCGGGGAGCTGTTTTTT.

V and J are TRBV28 and TRBJ1-5, with 11 nucleotides matching TRBD1. The CDR3 has 16 amino acids. Germline trimming cut 3 bases from V and 3 bases from J; bases unmatched to any gene: 4. Germline CDR1 is MDHEN and CDR2 is SYDVKM. In DNA form, the CDR3 reads TGTGCCAGCAGTTTTTGGGACAGGGGGAACAATCAGCCCCAGCATTTT. The encoded protein is CASSFWDRGNNQPQHF.

The V gene is TRBV5-1, the J gene TRBJ2-5, with TRBD2 identical over 11 bases. Germline V lookup: CDR1 SGHRS, CDR2 YFSETQ. The V gene end was trimmed by 0 bases and the J gene end by 4 bases; junction bases not matched to a gene: 5. This CDR3 has 16 residues. DNA of the CDR3: TGCGCCAGCAGCTTGGGGCTAGCGGGAGGTTCAGAGACCCAGTACTTC. Translated: CASSLGLAGGSETQYF.

Concerning this clone: The identical CDR3 is also encoded by other nucleotide sequences in the sample. The rearrangement joins TRBV11-2 to TRBJ1-5; D call uncertain. Germline assignment: CDR1 SGHAT and CDR2 FQNNGV. The CDR3 runs to 14 residues. The V end lost 1 base, the J end lost 2 bases, and 6 bases lay between the germline ends. CDR3 loop: CASSLGRGNQPQHF. The CDR3 DNA reads as TGTGCCAGCAGCTTAGGGAGAGGCAATCAGCCCCAGCATTTT.

Comment on this clone: The same CDR3 is also encoded by other DNA sequences in this sample. The rearrangement uses TRBV3-1 (or the pseudogene TRBV3-2) and TRBJ2-7; the D is unclear. V lost 1 base, J lost 0 bases, and 4 bases lay in between. Germline V gene sequence: CDR1 LGHDT, CDR2 YNNKEL (reference sequence). The CDR3 runs 13 residues. The CDR3 region is CASSQGHSYEQYF. CDR3 DNA sequence: TGTGCCAGCAGCCAAGGTCACTCCTACGAGCAGTACTTC.

The CDR3 DNA follows: TGTGCCAGCACCACCAGGGGGCGATCCCCGCATTTT. Its translation is CASTTRGRSPHF. J is TRBJ1-5 and V is TRBV12-3 or TRBV12-4, with 8 bases lining up with TRBD1. The CDR3 has 12 amino acids. The ends lost 7 bases at V and 15 bases at J; junction bases unmatched: 11.

The chain combines TRBV5-1 with TRBJ1-2, with D unclear. The CDR3 has 15 amino acids. Per the germline V gene, CDR1 is SGHRS and CDR2 is YFSETQ. V lost 3 bases and J lost 2, with 14 bases in between. This CDR3 is CASSSNPWENYGYTF. In DNA form, the CDR3 reads TGCGCCAGCAGCTCTAACCCTTGGGAGAACTATGGCTACACCTTC.

CDR3 protein: CASSMDRGRLDYGYTF. The CDR3 region has the DNA TGTGCCAGTAGTATGGACAGGGGGCGTCTTGACTATGGCTACACCTTC. This chain joins TRBV19 and TRBJ1-2; 11 bases are a match to TRBD1. The CDR3 runs to 16 residues. J was trimmed by 3 bases and V by 3 bases; bases with no gene match: 6. CDR1 and CDR2 (germline): LNHDA, SQIVND (reference sequence).

V usage is TRBV21-1 and J usage is TRBJ2-5; the DNA was not compared with TRBD2, the D call given in the table. TRBV21-1 counts as a pseudogene. The CDR3 loop spans 18 amino acids. The CDR3 loop reads CASRSGTGGLAGGETQYF. The CDR3 DNA reads TGTGCCAGCAGGTCTGGGACAGGGGGCTTAGCGGGAGGAGAGACCCAGTACTTC.

This clone was counted only a few times. The chain couples TRBV3-1 (or the pseudogene TRBV3-2) to TRBJ2-5; 11 positions match TRBD2. After removal of 1 base from V and 5 bases from J, the junction contained 6 bases not matched to a gene. The CDR3 is 16 residues long. CDR1 and CDR2 (germline): LGHDT, YNNKEL (reference sequence). The CDR3 DNA is TGTGCCAGCAGCCAAGCCCTAGCGGGAGGAGGTGAGACCCAGTACTTC. This encodes CASSQALAGGGETQYF.

In this sample, this clone turned up a few times. The CDR3 nucleotides are TGTGCCAGCAGCTCGGCGGGTGTGCACACTGAAGCTTTCTTT. Its translation: CASSSAGVHTEAFF. This sequence joins TRBV9 and TRBJ1-1, with no clear D. Germline CDR1 and CDR2: SGDLS and YYNGEE. Deletions cut 4 bases from V and 3 bases from J, with 13 bases between. CDR3 length: 14 amino acids.

The rearrangement joins TRBV7-9 to TRBJ2-3; 10 bases fit TRBD1. This CDR3 is 17 amino acids long. Germline-derived CDR1 and CDR2 are SEHNR and FQNEAQ (reference sequence). V dropped 7 bases and J dropped 4; count of bases not matched to a gene: 14. The CDR3 reads CASTLLRDRGLPDTQYF. The CDR3 DNA reads as TGTGCCAGCACCCTACTCCGGGACAGGGGTTTACCAGATACGCAGTATTTT.

This clone showed up just once. J is TRBJ1-2 and V is TRBV4-1, with TRBD1 as a possible D gene (5 bases). CDR3 length equals 16 residues. The germline V and J ends were trimmed by 0 bases and 4 bases, with 15 bases remaining between them. In germline, CDR1 is MGHRA, CDR2 YSYEKL. The CDR3 nucleotides are TGCGCCAGCAGCCAAGATCCGACAGCTCGGCCCTATGGCTACACCTTC. This gives the protein CASSQDPTARPYGYTF.

This clone showed up just a few times. The chain joins TRBV12-3 or TRBV12-4 to TRBJ2-7, with D possibly TRBD2 on 6 matching bases. There are 13 residues in the CDR3. Trimming cost V 3 bases and J 3 bases, with 9 bases left between them. The CDR3 sequence: CASSFGGDYEQYF. The CDR3 region has the DNA TGTGCCAGCAGTTTCGGGGGTGACTACGAGCAGTACTTC.

The rearrangement joins TRBV7-9 to TRBJ1-2; TRBD1 might be the D (5 bases). Germline V gives CDR1 SEHNR, CDR2 FQNEAQ (reference sequence). The V end was cut by 1 base, the J end by 8 bases, with 8 bases between. This CDR3 has 12 amino acids. In nucleotides, the CDR3 is TGTGCCAGCAGCTTAGGTACAGGAGGCTACACCTTC. This gives the protein CASSLGTGGYTF. The whole variable domain, remainder taken from reference TRBV7-9 and TRBJ1-2, is DTGVSQNPRHKITKRGQNVTFRCDPISEHNRLYWYRQTLGQGPEFLTYFQNEAQLEKSRLLSDRFSAERPKGSFSTLEIQRTEQGDSAMYLCASSLGTGGYTFGSGTRLTVV.

The chain couples TRBV2 to TRBJ1-2; 7 bases are a match to TRBD1. The CDR3 has 14 amino acids. Per the germline V gene, CDR1 is SNHLY and CDR2 is FYNNEI. Germline trimming cut 11 bases from V and 9 bases from J; bases unmatched to any gene: 18. The CDR3 loop reads CAGGKISGGQSYTF. The CDR3 bases are TGTGCCGGTGGAAAAATTTCAGGGGGACAGAGCTACACCTTC.

CDR3 sequence: CASSLGDMGGSPLHF. CDR3 coding DNA: TGTGCCAGCAGCCTGGGGGACATGGGCGGTTCACCCCTCCACTTT. The V call is TRBV28, the J call TRBJ1-6; possibly TRBD1 for D (6 bases). The germline V gene encodes CDR1 MDHEN and CDR2 SYDVKM. The CDR3 extends over 15 amino acids. Trimming shortened V by 6 bases and J by 9 bases, and 18 bases separated the two germline ends.

The rearrangement links TRBV11-2 to TRBJ1-1, with D perhaps TRBD1 (6 bases). The CDR3 loop spans 15 amino acids. Germline V CDR1 and CDR2: SGHAT, FQNNGV. Trimming took 5 bases from V and 0 from J, leaving 13 bases between them. CDR3: CASSLQGPMNTEAFF. The CDR3 DNA follows: TGTGCCAGCAGCCTACAGGGTCCGATGAACACTGAAGCTTTCTTT.

This clone was found a few times. The chain employs TRBV5-4 and TRBJ1-2; D gene ambiguous. The V gene's germline CDR1 is SGHNT and CDR2 YYREEE (reference sequence). The CDR3 is 13 residues long. The V gene lost 3 bases and the J gene lost 1 base, with 7 bases spanning the gap. The CDR3 nucleotides read TGTGCCAGCAGCTCCGGTCTTAACTATGGCTACACCTTC. Translating gives CASSSGLNYGYTF. Filled out from reference TRBV5-4 and TRBJ1-2, the complete variable domain reads ETGVTQSPTHLIKTRGQQVTLRCSSQSGHNTVSWYQQALGQGPQFIFQYYREEENGRGNFPPRFSGLQFPNYSSELNVNALELDDSALYLCASSSGLNYGYTFGSGTRLTVV.

This clone was counted a few times. The chain combines TRBV27 with TRBJ2-5; D is perhaps TRBD1 (6 bases). This CDR3 contains 14 residues. Germline values: CDR1 MNHEY, CDR2 SMNVEV (reference sequence). Trimming took off 5 bases at V and 2 bases at J, with 12 bases between the two ends. DNA of the CDR3: TGTGCCAGCAGTCCGGTCAGGGGTCAAGAGACCCAGTACTTC. Encoded protein: CASSPVRGQETQYF.

The chain has TRBV7-2 and TRBJ1-1; 8 bases match TRBD1. The CDR3 contains 13 residues. In germline, CDR1 is SGHTA, CDR2 FQGNSA. V shed 5 bases and J 7 bases; nucleotides not matched to a gene: 6. CDR3 sequence reads: CASSLQGGREAFF. CDR3 sequence (DNA): TGTGCCAGCAGCCTACAGGGGGGACGTGAAGCTTTCTTT.